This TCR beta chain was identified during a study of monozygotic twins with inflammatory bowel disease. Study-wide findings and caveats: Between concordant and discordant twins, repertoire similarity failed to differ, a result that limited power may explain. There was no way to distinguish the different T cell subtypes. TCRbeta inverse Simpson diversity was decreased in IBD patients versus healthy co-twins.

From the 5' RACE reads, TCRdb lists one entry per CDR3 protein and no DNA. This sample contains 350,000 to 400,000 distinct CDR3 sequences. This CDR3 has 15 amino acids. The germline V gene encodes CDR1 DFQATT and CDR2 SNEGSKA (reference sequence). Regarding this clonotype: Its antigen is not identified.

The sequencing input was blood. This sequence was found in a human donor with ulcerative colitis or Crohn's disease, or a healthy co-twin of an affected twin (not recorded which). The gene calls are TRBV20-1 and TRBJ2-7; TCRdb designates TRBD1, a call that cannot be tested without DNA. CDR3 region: CSARGNRGREQEQYF.